Each of the 12 T cell receptor beta chains below was sequenced from the same sample in a study of Graves' ophthalmopathy and Graves' hyperthyroidism (dated by TCRdb to the late 2010s). The sequencer listed for this sample is Illumina HiSeq 2000. For repertoire sequencing, TCR beta CDR3 regions were amplified from RNA transcripts. HTBI primers and the Qiagen OneStep RT-PCR kit were used in a first-round RT-PCR, which was followed by a second-round multiplex PCR, size selection and purification. TCRdb reprocessing: public reads trimmed at Q25 with fastp, clones called with MiXCR, in-frame beta chains kept. Rows matching on CDR3 protein sequence are summarized as one entry with the most common DNA and genes. For this sample there are around 590,000 distinct CDR3 sequences; approximately 37% appear just once. Less than 4.5% of the sample is held by the ten biggest clonotypes. Sample: peripheral blood or thyroid tissue (not recorded which). Source of these receptors: an adult man with Graves' hyperthyroidism.

This clonotype was seen at least ten times. The gene calls are TRBV20-1 and TRBJ2-5; a weak D match, TRBD2 (5 bases). This CDR3 spans 12 amino acids. The ends were cut back, 6 bases at V and 4 bases at J, with 12 bases in the middle. CDR1 DFQATT and CDR2 SNEGSKA come from the germline V gene (reference sequence). The CDR3 DNA is TGCAGTGCCCCTCTCGCGGGAGAGACCCAGTACTTC. Translating it yields CSAPLAGETQYF.

On this clonotype: Just one base apart from a much larger clone, this may be a read error. The CDR3 ends on some other residue instead of the conserved phenylalanine or tryptophan, so this is likely a read error. The chain uses TRBV2 and TRBJ2-5; TRBD1 aligns across 9 bases. Germline trimming cut 7 bases from V and 5 bases from J; bases unmatched to any gene: 11. The CDR3 consists of 15 residues. Per the germline V gene, CDR1 is SNHLY and CDR2 is FYNNEI. The DNA for the CDR3 is TGTGCCAGCACCCCGGGACAGGGTCGCACCGAGACCCAGTACCTC. Translating it yields CASTPGQGRTETQYL.

As concerns this clonotype: An end of the junction differs from the germline gene, which may be a read error. The chain links TRBV7-6 to TRBJ2-2; 8 nucleotides agree with TRBD2. CDR1 and CDR2 from the germline V gene are SGHVS and FNYEAQ. The CDR3 covers 18 residues. The CDR3 sequence is CTSSLILGPGGPGGELFF. CDR3 nucleotides: TGTACCAGCAGCTTAATCCTCGGGCCGGGAGGGCCTGGGGGGGAGCTGTTTTTT.

About this clonotype itself: A read error may explain this, as a much larger clone is one base away. The chain uses TRBV20-1 and TRBJ2-5, with a weak D call TRBD1 (6 bases). The CDR3 runs to 16 residues. From germline, CDR1 is DFQATT and CDR2 SNEGSKA (reference sequence). V was pared by 5 bases and J by 7 bases, with 26 bases between. The CDR3 sequence: CSAEDLQGVMKGTQYF. In DNA form, the CDR3 reads TGCAGTGCTGAAGACCTACAGGGAGTAATGAAAGGGACCCAGTACTTC.

A note on this clonotype: This may be a read error, as it is one base from a much larger clone. The chain couples TRBV7-3 to TRBJ2-6, with 7 bases aligning to TRBD2. Losses at the gene ends were 4 bases for V and 3 bases for J; bases not matched to a gene: 9. The CDR3 loop spans 17 amino acids. Germline V gene data show CDR1 as SGHTA and CDR2 as FQGTGA. CDR3 loop: CASSSTSVADGANVLTF. In DNA form, the CDR3 reads TGTGCCAGCAGCTCCACTAGCGTGGCTGATGGGGCCAACGTCCTGACTTTC.

The gene calls are TRBV29-1 and TRBJ2-7, with D perhaps TRBD1 (5 bases). The CDR3 consists of 14 residues. V lost 0 bases and J lost 0, with 9 bases in between. The germline V gene has CDR1 SQVTM and CDR2 ANQGSEA. The chain's CDR3 is CSVEDRGHSYEQYF. As DNA, the CDR3 is TGCAGCGTTGAAGATCGCGGACACTCCTACGAGCAGTACTTC.

In the case of this clonotype: This could be a read error, since a much larger clone is one nucleotide away. This chain uses TRBV5-5 with TRBJ2-5; D not certain. Germline CDR1 reads SGHKS; CDR2 reads YYEKEE (reference sequence). CDR3 length: 14 residues. Here the CDR3 DNA reads TGTGCCAGCAGCCAGACGTTTACCTTCGAGACCAAGTACTTC. Its protein is CASSQTFTFETKYF.

The chain recombines TRBV7-9 with TRBJ2-2; 11 bases map to TRBD2. The CDR3 is 19 amino acids. V lost 6 bases, J lost 4 bases, and 16 bases stayed unmatched. CDR1 SEHNR and CDR2 FQNEAQ come from the germline V gene (reference sequence). CDR3: CASRGTGGTSGGITGELFF. The CDR3 DNA follows: TGTGCCAGCAGGGGGACAGGCGGGACTAGCGGAGGGATCACCGGGGAGCTGTTTTTT. The whole variable domain, remainder taken from reference TRBV7-9 and TRBJ2-2, is DTGVSQNPRHKITKRGQNVTFRCDPISEHNRLYWYRQTLGQGPEFLTYFQNEAQLEKSRLLSDRFSAERPKGSFSTLEIQRTEQGDSAMYLCASRGTGGTSGGITGELFFGEGSRLTVL.

This clonotype has a count of ten or more. The chain recombines TRBV27 with TRBJ2-5; 8 positions agree with TRBD1. Germline-derived CDR1 and CDR2 are MNHEY and SMNVEV (reference sequence). J gave up 5 bases and V 3 bases, and 11 bases lay outside the gene matches. This CDR3 contains 16 residues. The CDR3 protein is CASSFGFQGAQETQYF. The CDR3 coding sequence is TGTGCCAGCAGTTTTGGCTTCCAGGGGGCTCAGGAGACCCAGTACTTC.

This clonotype was seen ten or more times. This rearrangement joins TRBV6-1 to TRBJ1-1, with D hard to call. V lost 6 bases and J lost 7, with 9 bases in between. The CDR3 runs 11 residues. From germline, CDR1 is MNHNS and CDR2 SASEGT. The CDR3 bases are TGTGCCAGCAGGCTGACAAATGAAGCTTTCTTT. It yields the protein CASRLTNEAFF.

Note on this clonotype: At one end, the junction sequence differs from germline, possibly due to a read error. This chain uses TRBV10-2 with TRBJ2-5; 11 bases align to TRBD1. The germline gives CDR1 WSHSY, CDR2 SAAADI. The CDR3 is 14 residues long. The DNA of the CDR3 is TGTGCCAGCAGCGGGACAGGGGGAATGGAGACCCAGCACTTC. It translates to CASSGTGGMETQHF.

This clonotype was picked up one time. A much larger clone lies one base from this, so it may be a read error. The chain is built from TRBV5-6 and TRBJ2-7; possible D gene TRBD2, 5 bases. Germline V lookup: CDR1 SGHDT, CDR2 YYEEEE. CDR3 length equals 14 residues. The DNA of the CDR3 is TGTGCCAGCGGCTTGGGGAGAACGGACTACGAGCAGTACTTC. Residues: CASGLGRTDYEQYF.